These 18 T cell receptor beta chains were all obtained from the same sample, sequenced in a study of T cell changes during pregnancy in multiple sclerosis. Data came from immunoSEQ multiplex PCR; TCRdb stores just in-frame clones and leaves some out. The data show more than 90,000 clones, under 95% seen once. Sequencing used peripheral blood, obtained in the first trimester of pregnancy. The receptors were gathered from a female donor with multiple sclerosis, enrolled in a pregnancy study.

The chain recombines TRBV6-5 with TRBJ1-4, with D uncertain. Deletions cut 5 bases from V and 4 bases from J, with 8 bases between. The CDR3 has 13 residues. Germline loops: CDR1 MNHEY, CDR2 SVGAGI. The CDR3 DNA reads TGTGCCAGCAGTGTCGTCCTTAATGAAAAACTGTTTTTT. Protein sequence: CASSVVLNEKLFF.

There are a few counts of this clone. The chain joins TRBV7-9 to TRBJ1-2; D remains ambiguous. Looked up from germline, CDR1 is SEHNR and CDR2 is FQNEAQ (reference sequence). The CDR3 extends over 13 amino acids. Trimming stripped 6 bases from V and 4 bases from J, with 12 bases between. In nucleotides, the CDR3 is TGTGCCAGCAGTTATCAGAGGCCCTATGGCTACACCTTC. It codes for CASSYQRPYGYTF.

The V gene is TRBV19, the J gene TRBJ2-3; 9 bases align to TRBD2. The junction had 11 bases not matched to a gene; V was cut back by 5 bases and J by 5 bases. The CDR3 runs 16 residues. CDR1 LNHDA and CDR2 SQIVND come from the germline V gene (reference sequence). The CDR3 bases are TGTGCCAGTAGTTCGGGCGGGAGGGCCTGGAGAGATACGCAGTATTTT. This translates into CASSSGGRAWRDTQYF.

This clone was detected once. V gene TRBV18 combines with J gene TRBJ2-1; perhaps TRBD2 as D (5 bases). CDR1 is KGHSH and CDR2 is LQKENI in the germline V gene. This CDR3 spans 14 amino acids. The V gene lost 6 bases and the J gene lost 6 bases, with 15 bases spanning the gap. The CDR3 is CASSASRGVNEQFF. DNA for the CDR3: TGTGCCAGCTCCGCCTCCCGGGGTGTCAATGAGCAGTTCTTC. Supplemented by reference TRBV18 and TRBJ2-1, the full variable domain reads NAGVMQNPRHLVRRRGQEARLRCSPMKGHSHVYWYRQLPEEGLKFMVYLQKENIIDESGMPKERFSAEFPKEGPSILRIQQVVRGDSAAYFCASSASRGVNEQFFGPGTRLTVL.

The genes are TRBV28 and TRBJ2-3, with a tentative D call TRBD1 (5 bases). Germline CDR1 MDHEN, CDR2 SYDVKM. The CDR3 contains 11 residues. Trimming took 4 bases from V and 11 from J, leaving 10 bases between them. The CDR3 loop reads CASSSTVWQYF. CDR3 nucleotides: TGTGCCAGCAGTTCGACAGTGTGGCAGTATTTT.

V usage is TRBV10-3 and J usage is TRBJ2-7, with 10 bases aligning to TRBD1. V was pared by 4 bases and J by 5 bases, with 2 bases of the junction left unmatched. The CDR3 covers 13 residues. CDR1 and CDR2 (germline): ENHRY, SYGVKD. The CDR3 nucleotides are TGTGCCATCAGTGGGACAGGGGGGAACGAGCAGTACTTC. As protein: CAISGTGGNEQYF.

V gene TRBV9 combines with J gene TRBJ2-3, with TRBD2 matching 7 bases. V gave up 0 bases and J gave up 1 base; unmatched junction bases: 2. The CDR3 length is 15 residues. Germline CDR1 is SGDLS and CDR2 is YYNGEE. The CDR3 coding sequence is TGTGCCAGCAGCGTAGGGGGAGGGGGCACAGATACGCAGTATTTT. Its protein is CASSVGGGGTDTQYF.

This chain uses TRBV14 with TRBJ2-7, with D possibly being TRBD1 (6 bases). The V end lost 4 bases, the J end lost 2 bases, and 18 bases lay between the germline ends. There are 16 residues in the CDR3. Germline CDR1 and CDR2: SGHDN and FVKESK. The CDR3 DNA is TGTGCCAGCAGCCTAACTTTACAGGGAGCGGCCTACGAGCAGTACTTC. Protein sequence: CASSLTLQGAAYEQYF.

V gene TRBV21-1 combines with J gene TRBJ1-2; TRBD1 is the table's D call and was not checked against the DNA. TRBV21-1 is a recognized pseudogene. CDR3 length: 15 residues. CDR3 protein: CASSRQGVANYGYTF. The DNA of the CDR3 is TGTGCCAGCAGCAGGCAGGGGGTTGCTAACTATGGCTACACCTTC.

The chain recombines TRBV28 with TRBJ1-4; D remains unclear. Germline loops: CDR1 MDHEN, CDR2 SYDVKM. V shed 3 bases and J shed 0 bases, with 8 bases lying between them. The CDR3 totals 15 residues. Written as DNA, the CDR3 is TGTGCCAGCAGTTTTAGTCATGCAACTAATGAAAAACTGTTTTTT. Translating gives CASSFSHATNEKLFF. The full variable domain, with the rest looked up from reference TRBV28 and TRBJ1-4, is DVKVTQSSRYLVKRTGEKVFLECVQDMDHENMFWYRQDPGLGLRLIYFSYDVKMKEKGDIPEGYSVSREKKERFSLILESASTNQTSMYLCASSFSHATNEKLFFGSGTQLSVL.

The J gene is TRBJ2-1, the V gene TRBV21-1; TRBD2, the table's D call, lacks a check against the DNA. TRBV21-1 has pseudogene status. The CDR3 is 12 amino acids. CDR3 in DNA: TGTGCCAGCAGCAAAGATATCTATGAGCAGTTCTTC. This codes for CASSKDIYEQFF.

The J gene is TRBJ2-7, the V gene TRBV5-6; 7 bases agree with TRBD2. Germline V gene lookup returns CDR1 SGHDT and CDR2 YYEEEE. The CDR3 runs to 14 residues. J was trimmed by 3 bases and V by 0 bases; bases with no gene match: 3. The CDR3 sequence: CASSLGSGIYEQYF. The CDR3 DNA sequence: TGTGCCAGCAGCTTGGGGAGCGGGATCTACGAGCAGTACTTC.

CDR3 residues: CASSLVRTDSFYGYTF. For the CDR3, the DNA is TGTGCCAGCAGCTTAGTAAGGACAGATTCTTTCTATGGCTACACCTTC. J is TRBJ1-2 and V is TRBV7-2; possible D gene TRBD1, 6 bases. Germline V gene lookup returns CDR1 SGHTA and CDR2 FQGNSA. This CDR3 is built from 16 residues. Trimming pared 1 base from V and 4 bases from J, leaving 16 bases between.

The rearrangement joins TRBV4-1 to TRBJ2-1; 7 bases fit TRBD2. CDR1 is MGHRA and CDR2 is YSYEKL in the germline V gene. V was clipped by 4 bases and J by 0 bases; unmatched bases: 6. The CDR3 loop spans 16 amino acids. CDR3 protein: CASSLTRGSSYNEQFF. The CDR3 DNA sequence: TGCGCCAGCAGCCTCACCCGCGGGAGCTCCTACAATGAGCAGTTCTTC.

The chain links TRBV18 to TRBJ1-1, with 7 bases that match TRBD1. This CDR3 contains 14 residues. The J segment lost 2 bases and the V segment lost 4 bases, leaving 4 bases of the junction unmatched. Germline CDR1 KGHSH, CDR2 LQKENI. The CDR3 here is CASSLGGPNTEAFF. The CDR3 DNA is TGTGCCAGCTCACTAGGGGGCCCAAACACTGAAGCTTTCTTT.

The V gene is TRBV11-2, the J gene TRBJ1-5, with 8 bases matching TRBD1. Germline lookup yields CDR1 SGHAT and CDR2 FQNNGV. The CDR3 loop spans 15 amino acids. V lost 1 base, J lost 7 bases, and 6 bases stayed unmatched. The CDR3 reads CASSLGRTGWQPQHF. CDR3 bases: TGTGCCAGCAGCTTAGGCCGGACAGGGTGGCAGCCCCAGCATTTT.

The V gene is TRBV6-5, the J gene TRBJ1-1; 9 bases line up with TRBD1. Unmatched junction bases numbered 6, after V lost 7 bases and J lost 3 bases. Germline assignment: CDR1 MNHEY and CDR2 SVGAGI. CDR3 length: 14 amino acids. CDR3 sequence (DNA): TGTGCCAGCACCCCACAGGGGGCCCACACTGAAGCTTTCTTT. This encodes CASTPQGAHTEAFF.

This chain links TRBV10-1 with TRBJ2-7; 8 bases align to TRBD2. The germline V gene encodes CDR1 WNHNN and CDR2 SYGVQD (reference sequence). This CDR3 is 12 amino acids long. Germline trimming cut 7 bases from V and 7 bases from J; bases unmatched to any gene: 6. The CDR3 reads CASISGVGEQYF. DNA for the CDR3: TGCGCCAGCATTAGCGGGGTGGGTGAGCAGTACTTC.